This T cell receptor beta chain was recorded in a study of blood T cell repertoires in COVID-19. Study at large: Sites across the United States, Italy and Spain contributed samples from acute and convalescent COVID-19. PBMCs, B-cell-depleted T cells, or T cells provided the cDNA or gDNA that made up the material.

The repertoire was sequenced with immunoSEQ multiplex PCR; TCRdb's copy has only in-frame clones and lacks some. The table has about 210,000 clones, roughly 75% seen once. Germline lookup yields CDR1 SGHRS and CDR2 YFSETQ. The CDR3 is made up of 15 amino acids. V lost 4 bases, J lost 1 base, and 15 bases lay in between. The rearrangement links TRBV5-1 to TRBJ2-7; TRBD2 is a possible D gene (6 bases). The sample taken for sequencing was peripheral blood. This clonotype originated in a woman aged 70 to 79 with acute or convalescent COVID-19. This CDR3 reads CASSQSSDPSYEQYV. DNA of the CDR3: TGCGCCAGCAGCCAATCTAGCGATCCGTCCTACGAGCAGTACGTC.